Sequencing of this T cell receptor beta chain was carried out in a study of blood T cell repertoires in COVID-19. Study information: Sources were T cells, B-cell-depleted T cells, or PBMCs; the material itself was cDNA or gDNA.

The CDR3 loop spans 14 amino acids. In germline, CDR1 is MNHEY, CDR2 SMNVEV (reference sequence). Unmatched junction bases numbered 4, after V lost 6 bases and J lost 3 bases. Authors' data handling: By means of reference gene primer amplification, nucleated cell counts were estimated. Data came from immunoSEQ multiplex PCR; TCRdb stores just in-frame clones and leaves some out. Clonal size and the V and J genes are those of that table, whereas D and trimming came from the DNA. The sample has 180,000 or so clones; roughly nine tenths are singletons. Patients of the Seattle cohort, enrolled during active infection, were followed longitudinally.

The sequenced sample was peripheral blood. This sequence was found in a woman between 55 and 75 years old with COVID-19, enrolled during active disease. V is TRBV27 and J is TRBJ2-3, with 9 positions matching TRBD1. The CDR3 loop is CASSRDRATDTQYF. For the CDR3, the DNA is TGTGCCAGCAGCCGGGACAGGGCGACAGATACGCAGTATTTT.